This TCR beta chain was sequenced during a study of shared clonotypes between healthy human individuals. In the study overall: Researchers assigned three CD4 naive, three CD4 memory, two CD8 naive and one CD8 memory plate to each donor.

CDR3 size: 15 residues. Deletions cut 0 bases from V and 0 bases from J, with 11 bases between. Germline V gene lookup returns CDR1 SQVTM and CDR2 ANQGSEA. It was CD45RO-negative cells, positively selected for CCR7, that made up naive CD8 cells, with terminally differentiated effector memory CD45RA+ cells excluded. Healthy and HIV-negative, the adult donors had no recent acute infections or vaccinations. This clone has a handful of counts. At a deep level, the assay was run. TCRdb keeps only in-frame clones here, not all; method: immunoSEQ multiplex PCR. The sample contains 2 million to 2.5 million clones, roughly 94% of which appear only once.

The chain joins TRBV29-1 to TRBJ1-1; D is unclear. The source of this sequence is a man younger than 30 in good health. The sequenced material came from naive CD8+ T cells sorted from blood. CDR3 region: CSVEEGWKMNTEAFF. In DNA, the CDR3 is TGCAGCGTTGAAGAGGGGTGGAAGATGAACACTGAAGCTTTCTTT. The variable domain in full, with the rest retrieved from reference TRBV29-1 and TRBJ1-1, is SAVISQKPSRDICQRGTSLTIQCQVDSQVTMMFWYRQQPGQSLTLIATANQGSEATYESGFVIDKFPISRPNLTFSTLTVSNMSPEDSSIYLCSVEEGWKMNTEAFFGQGTRLTVV.